The 14 T cell receptor beta chains below were found in one sample sequenced in a study of blood T cell repertoires in COVID-19. Libraries were prepared by immunoSEQ multiplex PCR; TCRdb keeps only in-frame clonotypes and omits some of them. The sample shows nearly 65,000 clones, around 84% of them seen only once. The source material was peripheral blood. The receptor source for this set is a human donor in a cohort sampled during active COVID-19.

This chain uses TRBV5-6 with TRBJ1-2, with TRBD1 matching over 8 bases. CDR3 length: 15 residues. Looked up from germline, CDR1 is SGHDT and CDR2 is YYEEEE. Germline trimming cut 0 bases from V and 8 bases from J; bases unmatched to any gene: 9. The chain's CDR3 is CASSLGPGGLVGYTF. CDR3 coding DNA: TGTGCCAGCAGCTTGGGTCCAGGGGGCTTAGTCGGCTACACCTTC.

This chain uses TRBV19 with TRBJ2-1, with a weak D call TRBD2 (5 bases). Looked up from germline, CDR1 is LNHDA and CDR2 is SQIVND (reference sequence). V dropped 10 bases and J dropped 4 bases, with 17 bases sitting between them. The CDR3 has 14 amino acids. DNA for the CDR3: TGTGCCACAGACCGGGGTGAAGGTTACAATGAGCAGTTCTTC. Translation gives CATDRGEGYNEQFF.

The rearrangement links TRBV11-2 to TRBJ2-1; 10 positions match TRBD2. The CDR3 runs 15 residues. Germline CDR1 is SGHAT and CDR2 is FQNNGV. Trimming cost V 2 bases and J 7 bases; bases outside gene matches: 5. The CDR3 protein is CASSLTGGLANEQFF. CDR3 DNA: TGTGCCAGCAGCTTAACTGGGGGACTAGCGAATGAGCAGTTCTTC.

This clone has a handful of counts. V and J are TRBV19 and TRBJ2-7; a weak D match, TRBD2 (6 bases). The CDR3 spans 14 residues. From germline, CDR1 is LNHDA and CDR2 SQIVND (reference sequence). Deletions cut 6 bases from V and 0 bases from J, with 12 bases between. CDR3: CASSRDSHSYEQYF. The CDR3 nucleotides are TGTGCCAGTAGCAGGGACTCCCACTCCTACGAGCAGTACTTC.

This clone was counted a few times. This sequence joins TRBV11-3 and TRBJ1-5; perhaps TRBD1 as D (6 bases). Germline V CDR1 and CDR2: SGHNT, YENEEA. CDR3 length: 13 residues. Trimming left V 7 bases short and J 7 bases short, with 14 bases between. Here the CDR3 reads CASTQHREQPQHF. In DNA form, the CDR3 reads TGTGCCAGCACCCAACACAGGGAGCAGCCCCAGCATTTT. Filled out from reference TRBV11-3 and TRBJ1-5, the complete variable domain reads EAGVVQSPRYKIIEKKQPVAFWCNPISGHNTLYWYLQNLGQGPELLIRYENEEAVDDSQLPKDRFSAERLKGVDSTLKIQPAELGDSAVYLCASTQHREQPQHFGDGTRLSIL.

This chain links TRBV29-1 with TRBJ2-7; D possibly corresponds to TRBD1 (6 bases). The CDR3 contains 11 residues. V was shortened by 4 bases and J by 7 bases, with 11 bases between the two germline ends. CDR1 is SQVTM, CDR2 ANQGSEA, per germline. The CDR3 DNA is TGCAGCGTTGTGGACAGTGGAGAGCAGTACTTC. The encoded protein is CSVVDSGEQYF.

The rearrangement joins TRBV28 to TRBJ1-1; weak D call: TRBD1 (5 bases). V was clipped by 6 bases and J by 1 base, with 15 bases between them. There are 15 residues in the CDR3. The germline gives CDR1 MDHEN, CDR2 SYDVKM. The CDR3 DNA is TGTGCCAGCAGGGGGGGAGGACAACAGAACACTGAAGCTTTCTTT. Protein: CASRGGGQQNTEAFF.

In DNA, the CDR3 is TGTGCCAGCAGCCCTCCCTACCAAGAGACCCAGTACTTC. Translation: CASSPPYQETQYF. V usage is TRBV6-2 or TRBV6-3 and J usage is TRBJ2-5; D unresolved. The germline gives CDR1 MNHEY, CDR2 SVGEGT. V was cut by 6 bases and J by 0 bases, with 8 bases left in between. This CDR3 has 13 amino acids.

This clone was counted between two and nine times. CDR3 DNA: TGTGCCAGCAGCCCTTTAGGGAGGGACTATAATTCACCCCTCCACTTT. Its protein product is CASSPLGRDYNSPLHF. The genes are TRBV5-4 and TRBJ1-6; D is unclear. Trimming removed 4 bases from V and 3 bases from J, with 14 bases in between. Per the germline V gene, CDR1 is SGHNT and CDR2 is YYREEE (reference sequence). The CDR3 runs to 16 residues.

The chain employs TRBV5-5 and TRBJ2-7, with a possible D match to TRBD2 (6 bases). The CDR3 sequence is 15 residues long. V lost 0 bases and J 2 bases, leaving 12 bases between the germline ends. Germline CDR1 SGHKS, CDR2 YYEKEE (reference sequence). CDR3 bases: TGTGCCAGCAGCTTGGAGGGACTGAACCCCTACGAGCAGTACTTC. Protein product: CASSLEGLNPYEQYF.

The V gene is TRBV12-3 or TRBV12-4, the J gene TRBJ2-2; TRBD1 matches 7 bases. The CDR3 sequence is 13 residues long. J was trimmed by 4 bases and V by 6 bases; bases with no gene match: 2. The CDR3 here is CASRTGSTGELFF. CDR3 bases: TGTGCCAGCAGGACAGGGAGCACCGGGGAGCTGTTTTTT.

V and J are TRBV7-2 and TRBJ1-4, with 8 positions matching TRBD1. Germline assignment: CDR1 SGHTA and CDR2 FQGNSA. The J segment lost 8 bases and the V segment lost 5 bases, leaving 7 bases of the junction unmatched. The CDR3 has 14 amino acids. CDR3 bases: TGTGCCAGCAGCCCCGGACAGGGAGGCGAAAAACTGTTTTTT. Translation: CASSPGQGGEKLFF.

The chain couples TRBV3-1 (or the pseudogene TRBV3-2) to TRBJ2-5, with 7 bases identical to TRBD1. The CDR3 has 15 amino acids. With 0 bases clipped from V and 3 bases from J, the junction kept 4 bases outside the gene matches. In germline, CDR1 is LGHDT, CDR2 YNNKEL (reference sequence). The CDR3 reads CASSQDGTVEETQYF. CDR3 nucleotide sequence: TGTGCCAGCAGCCAAGACGGGACAGTGGAAGAGACCCAGTACTTC.

The V and J genes are TRBV3-1 (or the pseudogene TRBV3-2) and TRBJ1-1; possible D gene TRBD1, 6 bases. Trimming stripped 2 bases from V and 3 bases from J, with 13 bases between. The CDR3 has 15 residues. The germline gives CDR1 LGHDT, CDR2 YNNKEL (reference sequence). The CDR3 nucleotides read TGTGCCAGCAGCCAACCGGGACAACTGGACACTGAAGCTTTCTTT. Translated, it gives CASSQPGQLDTEAFF.